Below, 21 T cell receptor beta chains from the same sample are listed, as sequenced in a study of blood T cell repertoires in COVID-19. Only in-frame clones appear in the TCRdb table, and some are missing; sequencing was by immunoSEQ multiplex PCR. The table records tens of thousands of clones, about 93% of them present only once. Sequencing used peripheral blood. These TCRs come from a human donor in a cohort sampled during active COVID-19.

The gene calls are TRBV13 and TRBJ2-5, with 10 bases aligning to TRBD2. V shed 5 bases and J 5 bases; nucleotides not matched to a gene: 5. This CDR3 has 14 residues. Germline values: CDR1 PRHDT, CDR2 FYEKMQ (reference sequence). Written as DNA, the CDR3 is TGTGCCAGCAGCCCACGACTAGCGGGTGAGACCCAGTACTTC. It encodes CASSPRLAGETQYF.

The CDR3 region is CASSTTGVREKLFF. The CDR3 DNA sequence: TGTGCCAGCAGTACGACGGGGGTGAGGGAAAAACTGTTTTTT. The rearrangement joins TRBV2 to TRBJ1-4, with D perhaps matching TRBD1 (5 bases). Trimming cost V 5 bases and J 8 bases, with 15 bases left between them. This CDR3 contains 14 residues. Germline CDR1 reads SNHLY; CDR2 reads FYNNEI.

V gene TRBV28 combines with J gene TRBJ2-1, with TRBD2 matching 13 bases. This CDR3 has 15 amino acids. Unmatched junction bases numbered 7, after V lost 4 bases and J lost 10 bases. The germline V gene has CDR1 MDHEN and CDR2 SYDVKM. CDR3 loop: CASSSGTSGIREQFF. The CDR3 region has the DNA TGTGCCAGCAGTTCCGGGACTAGCGGGATTAGGGAGCAGTTCTTC.

V usage is TRBV24-1 and J usage is TRBJ1-5; D is uncertain. V gave up 7 bases and J gave up 2 bases, with 14 bases separating them. Germline V gene sequence: CDR1 KGHDR, CDR2 SFDVKD. The CDR3 runs 15 residues. This chain's CDR3 is CATSPLSNGNQPQHF. The CDR3 bases are TGTGCCACCAGCCCTCTTAGCAACGGCAATCAGCCCCAGCATTTT.

This chain joins TRBV11-2 and TRBJ2-7, with no clear D. The CDR3 is 15 residues long. Trimming stripped 0 bases from V and 6 bases from J, with 15 bases between. Germline assignment: CDR1 SGHAT and CDR2 FQNNGV. The CDR3 loop reads CASSLERMGAGEQYF. CDR3 bases: TGTGCCAGCAGCTTAGAGAGGATGGGTGCCGGCGAGCAGTACTTC.

The V call is TRBV10-3, the J call TRBJ1-4; D remains unclear. CDR3 length: 15 amino acids. Trimming stripped 7 bases from V and 0 bases from J, with 12 bases between. Germline V CDR1 and CDR2: ENHRY, SYGVKD. The CDR3: CAITPGLSTNEKLFF. CDR3 nucleotide sequence: TGTGCCATCACCCCAGGACTTTCAACTAATGAAAAACTGTTTTTT.

The chain joins TRBV6-5 to TRBJ1-2; D is perhaps TRBD1 (6 bases). Germline CDR1 is MNHEY and CDR2 is SVGAGI. Deletions cut 4 bases from V and 8 bases from J, with 20 bases between. The CDR3 extends over 15 amino acids. The CDR3 is CASSSLPIYRAGYTF. The CDR3 nucleotides are TGTGCCAGCAGTTCCCTACCCATTTACAGGGCGGGCTACACCTTC.

The rearrangement uses TRBV11-2 and TRBJ2-7, with TRBD1 matching over 11 bases. The CDR3 length is 17 residues. Germline CDR1 SGHAT, CDR2 FQNNGV. V dropped 5 bases and J dropped 6; count of bases not matched to a gene: 15. CDR3 nucleotide sequence: TGTGCCAGCAGCACCCCGAGGGGCTGGACAGGGGGCACCGAGCAGTACTTC. The encoded protein is CASSTPRGWTGGTEQYF.

This clone was detected once. V and J are TRBV5-6 and TRBJ1-6; weak D call: TRBD1 (5 bases). Trimming cost V 0 bases and J 13 bases, with 11 bases left between them. Germline V gene data show CDR1 as SGHDT and CDR2 as YYEEEE. The length of the CDR3 is 13 residues. For the CDR3, the DNA is TGTGCCAGCAGCTTGGGAAAGGGGCAGCCCCTCCACTTT. Translation: CASSLGKGQPLHF.

The chain carries TRBV30 and TRBJ2-7; 10 bases are shared with TRBD2. Germline V lookup: CDR1 GTSNPN, CDR2 SVGIG (reference sequence). V shed 1 base, J shed 5 bases, and the junction held 5 bases outside the gene matches. The CDR3 length is 14 residues. In DNA form, the CDR3 reads TGTGCCTGGAGTGCGGGGACTAGCGCAGACGAGCAGTACTTC. Translating it yields CAWSAGTSADEQYF.

The V call is TRBV24-1, the J call TRBJ2-3, with 10 bases matching TRBD2. CDR3 size: 17 residues. V dropped 3 bases and J dropped 6; count of bases not matched to a gene: 11. In germline, CDR1 is KGHDR, CDR2 SFDVKD. Here the CDR3 reads CATSDPVLAGRVDTQYF. For the CDR3, the DNA is TGTGCCACCAGTGATCCGGTACTAGCGGGGAGGGTGGATACGCAGTATTTT.

This chain joins TRBV6-6 and TRBJ2-7; 13 nucleotides agree with TRBD2. This CDR3 comprises 17 residues. J was trimmed by 0 bases and V by 5 bases; bases with no gene match: 7. Germline V gene sequence: CDR1 MNHNY, CDR2 SVGAGI (reference sequence). The CDR3 DNA sequence: TGTGCCAGCAGTCCCGGACTAGCGGGGGCCGGCTCCTACGAGCAGTACTTC. This codes for CASSPGLAGAGSYEQYF.

Written as DNA, the CDR3 is TGTGCCAGCTCACCAAAGGGGAATCAGCCCCAGCATTTT. This encodes CASSPKGNQPQHF. This chain links TRBV18 with TRBJ1-5; perhaps TRBD1 as D (5 bases). The germline V gene has CDR1 KGHSH and CDR2 LQKENI. Trimming pared 2 bases from V and 4 bases from J, leaving 6 bases between. This CDR3 contains 13 residues.

The J gene is TRBJ2-7, the V gene TRBV11-2; 7 positions match TRBD1. Germline V gene lookup returns CDR1 SGHAT and CDR2 FQNNGV. The J segment lost 7 bases and the V segment lost 4 bases, leaving 16 bases of the junction unmatched. CDR3 length: 16 residues. The CDR3 loop reads CASSSSKGARVGEQYF. CDR3 DNA sequence: TGTGCCAGCAGCTCCTCAAAGGGGGCGCGGGTGGGTGAGCAGTACTTC. The full variable domain, rest sourced from reference TRBV11-2 and TRBJ2-7, is EAGVAQSPRYKIIEKRQSVAFWCNPISGHATLYWYQQILGQGPKLLIQFQNNGVVDDSQLPKDRFSAERLKGVDSTLKIQPAKLEDSAVYLCASSSSKGARVGEQYFGPGTRLTVT.

V and J are TRBV6-5 and TRBJ2-7; tentatively, D is TRBD2 (6 bases). There are 14 residues in the CDR3. The germline V gene has CDR1 MNHEY and CDR2 SVGAGI. Trimming cost V 7 bases and J 3 bases, with 16 bases left between them. The CDR3 DNA follows: TGTGCCAGCAACAAAATCGGCGGGAACTACGAGCAGTACTTC. Translation: CASNKIGGNYEQYF.

The V gene is TRBV4-3, the J gene TRBJ2-1; D gene ambiguous. Between the trimmed V and J ends, which lost 0 bases and 0 bases, there was a span of 12 bases. The CDR3 has 17 amino acids. Germline loops: CDR1 LGHNA, CDR2 YSLEER. The CDR3 loop is CASSQDLAPSSYNEQFF. The CDR3 region has the DNA TGCGCCAGCAGCCAAGATTTGGCCCCCAGCTCCTACAATGAGCAGTTCTTC.

The chain recombines TRBV9 with TRBJ2-7, with a tentative D call TRBD2 (7 bases). Looked up from germline, CDR1 is SGDLS and CDR2 is YYNGEE. The CDR3 length is 15 residues. V gave up 0 bases and J gave up 4 bases, with 14 bases separating them. The CDR3 coding sequence is TGTGCCAGCAGCGTAGGGGGGGGCCAGGAATACGAGCAGTACTTC. Translation: CASSVGGGQEYEQYF.

The chain has TRBV5-4 and TRBJ2-7, with TRBD2 identical over 9 bases. The CDR3 loop spans 15 amino acids. Germline assignment: CDR1 SGHNT and CDR2 YYREEE (reference sequence). Trimming cost V 1 base and J 6 bases; bases outside gene matches: 8. The CDR3 reads CASSLSRGGLGEQYF. The DNA of the CDR3 is TGTGCCAGCAGCTTGTCGCGGGGGGGCCTGGGCGAGCAGTACTTC.

This clone was observed a single time. This CDR3 reads CASISGVPNSPLHF. CDR3 sequence (DNA): TGTGCCAGCATTTCAGGGGTCCCAAATTCACCCCTCCACTTT. This chain joins TRBV5-8 and TRBJ1-6; TRBD1 is a possible D gene (6 bases). V gave up 6 bases and J gave up 7 bases, with 14 bases separating them. CDR3 size: 14 residues. CDR1 is SGHTS and CDR2 is YDEGEE in the germline V gene.

This clone was picked up one time. The rearrangement joins TRBV27 to TRBJ2-7, with D possibly being TRBD1 (6 bases). The CDR3 covers 11 residues. Germline V lookup: CDR1 MNHEY, CDR2 SMNVEV (reference sequence). The V end lost 6 bases, the J end lost 4 bases, and 7 bases lay between the germline ends. The CDR3 nucleotides are TGTGCCAGCAGGGGGGCGTACGAGCAGTACTTC. Its translation is CASRGAYEQYF.

The rearrangement joins TRBV6-1 to TRBJ1-2; TRBD1 might be the D (5 bases). Germline V gives CDR1 MNHNS, CDR2 SASEGT. Trimming removed 3 bases from V and 7 bases from J, with 9 bases in between. The CDR3 contains 12 residues. CDR3 loop: CASSDRAVGYTF. The CDR3 region has the DNA TGTGCCAGCAGTGACAGGGCGGTTGGCTACACCTTC.